The 15 T cell receptor beta chains reported below all come from one sample, sequenced in a study of T-cell memory formation after mild COVID-19. Via MiXCR, TCRdb re-called the 5' RACE reads, giving one row per CDR3 protein. This sample has tens of thousands of distinct CDR3 sequences, with over 8.5% found just once. Specimen: PBMCs or a T cell subset sorted from them (not recorded which). These receptors were obtained from an adult woman who had mild COVID-19 (a few samples of this study predate the infection). Cell type and time point are not known.

This clonotype was observed a handful of times. The chain recombines TRBV3-1 with TRBJ2-1; the D gene is possibly TRBD2 (6 bases). The CDR3 runs to 13 residues. Trimming cost V 7 bases and J 5 bases, with 12 bases left between them. Germline CDR1 LGHDT, CDR2 YNNKEL (reference sequence). CDR3: CASTAGRNNEQFF. The CDR3, as DNA: TGTGCCAGCACGGCGGGACGTAACAATGAGCAGTTCTTC.

Many counts were recorded for this clonotype. The chain links TRBV2 to TRBJ2-6; 11 nucleotides agree with TRBD2. The length of the CDR3 is 17 residues. With V trimmed by 5 bases and J by 0 bases, 3 bases remained unmatched. Germline V CDR1 and CDR2: SNHLY, FYNNEI. The CDR3: CASSLTSGGSGANVLTF. The CDR3 nucleotides read TGTGCCAGCAGTCTAACTAGCGGGGGCTCTGGGGCCAACGTCCTGACTTTC. The entire variable domain, with the rest obtained from reference TRBV2 and TRBJ2-6, is as follows: EPEVTQTPSHQVTQMGQEVILRCVPISNHLYFYWYRQILGQKVEFLVSFYNNEISEKSEIFDDQFSVERPDGSNFTLKIRSTKLEDSAMYFCASSLTSGGSGANVLTFGAGSRLTVL.

This clonotype was seen a few times. The V and J genes are TRBV7-8 and TRBJ2-3, with 11 positions matching TRBD2. The CDR3 extends over 18 amino acids. CDR1 SGHVS and CDR2 FQNEAQ come from the germline V gene. The V segment lost 3 bases and the J segment 5 bases; nucleotides outside the gene matches: 13. CDR3 bases: TGTGCCAGCAGCTTTGGCGTGCTAGCGGGGGGTCGAATAGATACGCAGTATTTT. Encoded protein: CASSFGVLAGGRIDTQYF.

This chain uses TRBV12-3 or TRBV12-4 with TRBJ2-3, with 9 bases fitting TRBD1. The V gene end was trimmed by 5 bases and the J gene end by 4 bases; junction bases not matched to a gene: 7. The CDR3 has 15 amino acids. CDR3 protein: CASSLTGGESDTQYF. DNA for the CDR3: TGTGCCAGCAGTCTGACAGGGGGGGAGTCAGATACGCAGTATTTT.

This rearrangement joins TRBV12-3 or TRBV12-4 to TRBJ2-5; 7 bases match TRBD2. V shed 4 bases, J shed 5 bases, and the junction held 19 bases outside the gene matches. The CDR3 covers 18 residues. This chain's CDR3 is CASSSRGLVKGSGETQYF. The CDR3 bases are TGTGCCAGCAGTTCTAGGGGCTTGGTGAAGGGTAGCGGGGAGACCCAGTACTTC.

This clonotype was seen many times. The chain combines TRBV29-1 with TRBJ2-5, with 7 nucleotides matching TRBD2. The CDR3 has 13 amino acids. CDR1 is SQVTM, CDR2 ANQGSEA, per germline. V was pared by 2 bases and J by 12 bases, with 12 bases of the junction left unmatched. The CDR3 DNA follows: TGCAGCGTTGAACGGACTAGAGGCACGCAAGAGTACTTC. Amino acid sequence: CSVERTRGTQEYF.

This clonotype has only a few counts. The J gene is TRBJ2-1, the V gene TRBV12-5; 11 bases match TRBD2. Germline V gene sequence: CDR1 LGHNT, CDR2 FRNRAP. V dropped 1 base and J dropped 7; count of bases not matched to a gene: 6. The CDR3 extends over 16 amino acids. The CDR3 nucleotides are TGTGCTAGTGGTTTGGGCACTAGCGGGAGTTATAATGAGCAGTTCTTC. Its translation: CASGLGTSGSYNEQFF.

This clonotype was counted ten times or more. The V call is TRBV7-2, the J call TRBJ2-1, with D perhaps TRBD2 (6 bases). V dropped 5 bases and J dropped 9 bases, with 11 bases sitting between them. Germline V gene data show CDR1 as SGHTA and CDR2 as FQGNSA. The CDR3 spans 12 residues. As DNA, the CDR3 is TGTGCCAGCAGCCTCGTCGGGGGTGAGCAGTTCTTC. The encoded protein is CASSLVGGEQFF.

The chain links TRBV5-1 to TRBJ1-2; 8 bases agree with TRBD1. The CDR3 totals 14 residues. V was clipped by 4 bases and J by 4 bases; unmatched bases: 6. CDR1 SGHRS and CDR2 YFSETQ come from the germline V gene. The CDR3 region is CASSPRQGTYGYTF. CDR3 nucleotide sequence: TGCGCCAGCAGCCCCCGACAGGGGACCTATGGCTACACCTTC.

V and J are TRBV11-2 and TRBJ2-3; a weak D match, TRBD1 (6 bases). Germline V gives CDR1 SGHAT, CDR2 FQNNGV. This CDR3 is built from 15 residues. V lost 0 bases and J lost 3, with 10 bases in between. The CDR3 nucleotides read TGTGCCAGCAGCTTAGACCCCCAGGGGACAGATACGCAGTATTTT. Protein sequence: CASSLDPQGTDTQYF.

Ten or more counts support this clonotype. The rearrangement links TRBV30 to TRBJ2-5; tentative D call: TRBD1 (5 bases). V dropped 1 base and J dropped 1 base, with 10 bases sitting between them. The CDR3 is made up of 14 amino acids. The germline V gene has CDR1 GTSNPN and CDR2 SVGIG (reference sequence). Written as DNA, the CDR3 is TGTGCCTGGAGTGCGGACACTTTCCAAGAGACCCAGTACTTC. This gives the protein CAWSADTFQETQYF.

This clonotype has ten or more counts. V and J are TRBV20-1 and TRBJ2-3; 7 bases align to TRBD2. The germline V gene encodes CDR1 DFQATT and CDR2 SNEGSKA (reference sequence). The V segment lost 5 bases and the J segment 4 bases; nucleotides outside the gene matches: 6. This CDR3 has 13 amino acids. The CDR3 region has the DNA TGCAGTGCTCTTACGGGAGGCGCAGATACGCAGTATTTT. It encodes CSALTGGADTQYF.

Ten or more counts support this clonotype. V and J are TRBV6-5 and TRBJ2-5; TRBD1 matches at 7 bases. Germline trimming cut 2 bases from V and 4 bases from J; bases unmatched to any gene: 10. Germline CDR1 and CDR2: MNHEY and SVGAGI. The CDR3 spans 16 residues. CDR3 in amino acids: CASSYGTGRGRETQYF. CDR3 DNA sequence: TGTGCCAGCAGTTACGGGACCGGCAGGGGGAGAGAGACCCAGTACTTC.

This clonotype came up a few times. This chain connects TRBV4-2 to TRBJ2-3, with 9 bases identical to TRBD2. The CDR3 contains 18 residues. Germline V gives CDR1 LGHNA, CDR2 YNFKEQ. Unmatched junction bases numbered 7, after V lost 0 bases and J lost 0 bases. The CDR3 nucleotides read TGTGCCAGCAGCCAAGATCAGGGCGGGAGGGCGAGCACAGATACGCAGTATTTT. Protein: CASSQDQGGRASTDTQYF.

This clonotype was recorded a few times. The V call is TRBV5-4, the J call TRBJ1-1; possibly TRBD1 for D (5 bases). The V gene lost 1 base and the J gene lost 2 bases, with 18 bases spanning the gap. Looked up from germline, CDR1 is SGHNT and CDR2 is YYREEE (reference sequence). The CDR3 is 17 amino acids. CDR3 sequence: CASSLPIPGRANTEAFF. The CDR3 DNA reads as TGTGCCAGCAGCTTGCCCATTCCGGGCAGGGCTAACACTGAAGCTTTCTTT.